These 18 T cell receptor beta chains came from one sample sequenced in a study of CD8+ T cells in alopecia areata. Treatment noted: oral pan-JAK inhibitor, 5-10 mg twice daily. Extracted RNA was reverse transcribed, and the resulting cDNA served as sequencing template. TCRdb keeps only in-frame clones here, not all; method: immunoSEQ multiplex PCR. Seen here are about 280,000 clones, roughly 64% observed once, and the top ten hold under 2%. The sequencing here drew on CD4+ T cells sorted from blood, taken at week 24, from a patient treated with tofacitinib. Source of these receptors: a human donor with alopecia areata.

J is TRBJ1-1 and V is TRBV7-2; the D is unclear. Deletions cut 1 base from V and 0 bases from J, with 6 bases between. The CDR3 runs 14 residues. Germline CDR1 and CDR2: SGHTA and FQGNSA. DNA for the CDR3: TGTGCCAGCAGCTTAGTAGCTCTGAACACTGAAGCTTTCTTT. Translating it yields CASSLVALNTEAFF.

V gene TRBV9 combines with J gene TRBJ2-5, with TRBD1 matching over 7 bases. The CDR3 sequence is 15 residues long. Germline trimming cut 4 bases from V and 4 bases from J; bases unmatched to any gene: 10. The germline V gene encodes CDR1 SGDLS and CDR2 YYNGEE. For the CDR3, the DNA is TGTGCCAGCAGCCCGGACGAGGGGGCCGCAGAGACCCAGTACTTC. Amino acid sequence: CASSPDEGAAETQYF.

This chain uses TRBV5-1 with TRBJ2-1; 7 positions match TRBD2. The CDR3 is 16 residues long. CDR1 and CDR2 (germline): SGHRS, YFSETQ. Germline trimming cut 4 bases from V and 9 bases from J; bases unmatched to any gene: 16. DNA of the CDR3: TGCGCCAGCAGCCCAAGTCCTCTAGCGGCCTCGGGTGAGCAGTTCTTC. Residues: CASSPSPLAASGEQFF.

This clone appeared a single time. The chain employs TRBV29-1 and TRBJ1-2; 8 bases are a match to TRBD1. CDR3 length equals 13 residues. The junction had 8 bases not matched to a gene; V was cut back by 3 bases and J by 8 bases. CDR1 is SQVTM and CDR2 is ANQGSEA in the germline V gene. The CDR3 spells CSVDATGVGGYTF. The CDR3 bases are TGCAGCGTTGACGCGACAGGGGTTGGCGGCTACACCTTC.

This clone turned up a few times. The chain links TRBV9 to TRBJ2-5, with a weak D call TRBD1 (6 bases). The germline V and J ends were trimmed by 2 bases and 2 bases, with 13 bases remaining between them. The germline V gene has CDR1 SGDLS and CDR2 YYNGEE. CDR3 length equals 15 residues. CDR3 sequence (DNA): TGTGCCAGCAGCGTCTCCGGACAGCGGCAAGAGACCCAGTACTTC. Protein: CASSVSGQRQETQYF.

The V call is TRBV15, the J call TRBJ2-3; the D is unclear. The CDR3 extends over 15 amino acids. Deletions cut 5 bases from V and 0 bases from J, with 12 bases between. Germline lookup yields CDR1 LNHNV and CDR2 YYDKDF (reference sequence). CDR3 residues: CATSSRISSTDTQYF. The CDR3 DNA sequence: TGTGCCACCAGCTCCAGGATCTCTAGCACAGATACGCAGTATTTT.

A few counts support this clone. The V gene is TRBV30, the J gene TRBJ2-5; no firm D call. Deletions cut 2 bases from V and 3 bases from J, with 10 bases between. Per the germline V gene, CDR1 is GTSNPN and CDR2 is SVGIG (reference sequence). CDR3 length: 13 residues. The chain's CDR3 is CAWSTTYEETQYF. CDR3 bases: TGTGCCTGGAGTACGACTTACGAAGAGACCCAGTACTTC.

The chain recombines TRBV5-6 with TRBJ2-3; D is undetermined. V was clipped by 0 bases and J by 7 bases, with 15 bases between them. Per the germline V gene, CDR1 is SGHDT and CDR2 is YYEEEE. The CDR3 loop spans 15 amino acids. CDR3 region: CASSLELRRENTQYF. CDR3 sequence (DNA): TGTGCCAGCAGCTTGGAACTTCGGCGCGAGAATACGCAGTATTTT.

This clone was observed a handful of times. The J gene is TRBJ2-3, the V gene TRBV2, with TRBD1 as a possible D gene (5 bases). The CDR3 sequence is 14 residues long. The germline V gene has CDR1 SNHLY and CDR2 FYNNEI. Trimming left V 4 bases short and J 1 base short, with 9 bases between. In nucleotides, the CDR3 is TGTGCCAGCAGTGTGCAACAGGGCACAGATACGCAGTATTTT. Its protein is CASSVQQGTDTQYF.

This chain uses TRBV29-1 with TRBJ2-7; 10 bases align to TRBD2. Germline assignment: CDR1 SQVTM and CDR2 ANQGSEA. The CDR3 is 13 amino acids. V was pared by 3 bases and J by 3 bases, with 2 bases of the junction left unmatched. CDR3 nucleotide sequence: TGCAGCGTTGAGTCTAGCGGGGGCTACGAGCAGTACTTC. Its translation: CSVESSGGYEQYF.

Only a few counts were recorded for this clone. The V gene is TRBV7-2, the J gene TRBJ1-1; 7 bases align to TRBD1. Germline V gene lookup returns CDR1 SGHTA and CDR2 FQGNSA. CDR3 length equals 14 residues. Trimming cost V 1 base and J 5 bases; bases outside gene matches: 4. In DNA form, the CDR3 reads TGTGCCAGCAGCTTAGTGCAGGGGGAAACTGAAGCTTTCTTT. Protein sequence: CASSLVQGETEAFF.

The CDR3 region is CASSDRGDQPQHF. CDR3 coding DNA: TGTGCCAGCAGTGACAGGGGGGATCAGCCCCAGCATTTT. The chain employs TRBV6-8 and TRBJ1-5; 9 positions agree with TRBD1. The CDR3 length is 13 residues. Germline CDR1 reads MNHGY; CDR2 reads SAAAGT. V shed 5 bases, J shed 5 bases, and the junction held 1 base outside the gene matches.

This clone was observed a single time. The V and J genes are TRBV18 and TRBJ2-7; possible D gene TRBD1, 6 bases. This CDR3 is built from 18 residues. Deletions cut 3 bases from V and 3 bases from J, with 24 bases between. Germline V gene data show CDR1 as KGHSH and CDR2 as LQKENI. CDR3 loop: CASSPALGQPSGRYEQYF. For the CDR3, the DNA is TGTGCCAGCTCACCGGCCCTTGGACAGCCCAGTGGGCGCTACGAGCAGTACTTC. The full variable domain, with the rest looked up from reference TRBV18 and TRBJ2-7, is NAGVMQNPRHLVRRRGQEARLRCSPMKGHSHVYWYRQLPEEGLKFMVYLQKENIIDESGMPKERFSAEFPKEGPSILRIQQVVRGDSAAYFCASSPALGQPSGRYEQYFGPGTRLTVT.

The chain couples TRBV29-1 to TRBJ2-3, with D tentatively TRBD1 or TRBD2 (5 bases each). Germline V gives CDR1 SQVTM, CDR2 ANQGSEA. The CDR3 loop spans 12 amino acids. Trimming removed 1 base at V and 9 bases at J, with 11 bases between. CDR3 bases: TGCAGCGTTGAAGTGCAAGGGGACACGCAGTATTTT. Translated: CSVEVQGDTQYF.

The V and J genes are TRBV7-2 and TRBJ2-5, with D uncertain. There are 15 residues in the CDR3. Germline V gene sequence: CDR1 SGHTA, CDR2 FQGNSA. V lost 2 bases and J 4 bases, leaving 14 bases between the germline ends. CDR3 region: CASSLSFHGPETQYF. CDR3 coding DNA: TGTGCCAGCAGCTTAAGTTTTCACGGTCCAGAGACCCAGTACTTC.

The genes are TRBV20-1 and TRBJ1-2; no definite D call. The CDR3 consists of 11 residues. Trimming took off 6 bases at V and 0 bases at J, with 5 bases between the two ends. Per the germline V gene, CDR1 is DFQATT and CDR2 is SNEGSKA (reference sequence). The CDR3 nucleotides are TGCAGTGCAGAAGCTAACTATGGCTACACCTTC. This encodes CSAEANYGYTF.

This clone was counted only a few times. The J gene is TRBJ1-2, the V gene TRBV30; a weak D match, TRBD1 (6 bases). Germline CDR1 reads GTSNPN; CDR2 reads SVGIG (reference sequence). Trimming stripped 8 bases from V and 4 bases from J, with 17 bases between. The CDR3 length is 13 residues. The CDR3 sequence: CARGAGGGYGYTF. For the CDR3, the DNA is TGTGCCCGGGGGGCAGGAGGTGGCTATGGCTACACCTTC.

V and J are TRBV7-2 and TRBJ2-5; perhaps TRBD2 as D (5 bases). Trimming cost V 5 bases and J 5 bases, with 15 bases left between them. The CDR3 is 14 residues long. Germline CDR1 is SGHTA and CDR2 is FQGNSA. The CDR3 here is CASSPGPGGETQYF. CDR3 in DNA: TGTGCCAGCAGCCCTGGACCGGGCGGGGAGACCCAGTACTTC.